The rows below give T cell receptor beta chains drawn from one sample of a study of T cells after yellow fever vaccination. TCRdb re-derived calls from the 5' RACE reads in MiXCR, one entry per CDR3 protein. The table lists under 400,000 distinct CDR3 sequences, about 9.9% of them singletons. The material sequenced was PBMCs, taken on the day of the first yellow fever vaccination. These receptors were taken from a man younger than 35 who received the YFV17D yellow fever vaccine. CDR3s include the opening cysteine and the closing phenylalanine or tryptophan. D genes are given only for firm matches. Clone size appears in some rows only: once, few, many, or a class for an expanded clone.

v_gene	j_gene	d_gene	abundance	CDR3aa	CDR3nt
TRBV7-6	TRBJ2-7	-	-	CASSLAQSGHEQYF	TGTGCCAGCAGCTTAGCCCAGTCCGGCCACGAGCAGTACTTC
TRBV4-3	TRBJ2-2	TRBD2	few	CASSQVLLAGGAGELFF	TGCGCCAGCAGCCAAGTCCTCCTAGCGGGGGGGGCTGGGGAGCTGTTTTTT
TRBV20-1	TRBJ1-5	-	-	CSARAGRGNQPQHF	TGCAGTGCTAGAGCGGGAAGGGGCAATCAGCCCCAGCATTTT
TRBV19	TRBJ2-2	-	-	CASSSDTNTGELFF	TGTGCCAGTAGTTCCGACACTAACACCGGGGAGCTGTTTTTT
TRBV12-5	TRBJ1-6	-	few	CASALLPNNSPLHF	TGTGCTAGTGCCCTCCTGCCCAATAATTCACCCCTCCACTTT
TRBV20-1	TRBJ1-2	-	-	CSARVGGMNGYTF	TGCAGTGCTAGAGTGGGGGGAATGAATGGCTACACCTTC
TRBV15	TRBJ2-1	-	-	CATSRPTTRPYNEQFF	TGTGCCACCAGCAGACCGACTACTAGGCCCTACAATGAGCAGTTCTTC
TRBV29-1	TRBJ1-1	-	-	CSVAPLYGANTEAFF	TGCAGCGTTGCTCCTCTCTATGGGGCTAACACTGAAGCTTTCTTT
TRBV19	TRBJ2-7	TRBD1	-	CATGTGGNEQYF	TGTGCCACCGGGACAGGGGGTAACGAGCAGTACTTC
TRBV7-9	TRBJ2-2	-	-	CASSSYSYTGELFF	TGTGCCAGCAGCTCCTACAGTTACACCGGGGAGCTGTTTTTT
TRBV6-5	TRBJ2-7	-	-	CASSYNGRTYEQYF	TGTGCCAGCAGTTACAATGGCCGGACCTACGAGCAGTACTTC
TRBV10-1	TRBJ2-3	-	many	CASSEGVAIPDTQYF	TGCGCCAGCAGTGAGGGCGTAGCAATCCCAGATACGCAGTATTTT
TRBV7-2	TRBJ1-1	-	-	CASSLARNLEAFF	TGTGCCAGCAGCTTAGCGCGTAATTTGGAAGCTTTCTTT
TRBV9	TRBJ2-1	TRBD2	few	CASSDSGTSRNEQFF	TGTGCCAGCAGCGACTCCGGGACTAGCCGAAATGAGCAGTTCTTC
TRBV13	TRBJ1-1	-	medium-sized	CASSLGLMRRVDFF	TGTGCCAGCAGCTTAGGCCTAATGAGGAGGGTCGATTTCTTT
TRBV10-2	TRBJ2-1	-	few	CATRRVSGENEQFF	TGCGCCACCCGCCGGGTATCAGGGGAAAATGAGCAGTTCTTC
TRBV4-3	TRBJ2-3	TRBD2	few	CASSQGLADTDTQYF	TGCGCCAGCAGCCAAGGACTAGCAGACACAGATACGCAGTATTTT
TRBV2	TRBJ2-3	TRBD2	-	CASIRLAGGTDTQYF	TGTGCCAGCATCCGCTTAGCGGGGGGCACAGATACGCAGTATTTT
TRBV19	TRBJ2-1	TRBD2	-	CASSIQSGGFGEQFF	TGTGCCAGTAGTATACAGAGCGGGGGTTTTGGTGAGCAGTTCTTC
TRBV5-1	TRBJ2-1	TRBD2	few	CASSSIAGSYNEQFF	TGCGCCAGCAGCTCAATAGCGGGCTCCTACAATGAGCAGTTCTTC
TRBV21-1	TRBJ2-3	-	-	CASTPWGDTQYF	TGTGCCAGCACCCCGTGGGGAGATACGCAGTATTTT
TRBV4-1	TRBJ2-7	-	few	CASSRPDLGYEQYF	TGCGCCAGCAGCCGCCCGGACCTCGGTTACGAGCAGTACTTC
TRBV5-1	TRBJ1-6	-	-	CASSLESGYSHLHF	TGCGCCAGCAGCTTGGAATCGGGGTACTCACACCTCCACTTT
TRBV29-1	TRBJ2-3	-	-	CSVEEEADTQYF	TGCAGCGTTGAAGAGGAAGCAGATACGCAGTATTTT
TRBV7-4	TRBJ1-5	-	-	CASSPGHKSGQPQHF	TGTGCCAGCAGCCCGGGGCATAAATCTGGGCAGCCCCAGCATTTT
TRBV6-1	TRBJ2-1	TRBD2	many	CASRGTSGAWEFF	TGTGCCAGCAGAGGGACTAGCGGGGCCTGGGAGTTCTTC
TRBV5-4	TRBJ2-1	-	-	CASSVDGDNEQFF	TGTGCCAGCAGCGTGGACGGGGACAATGAGCAGTTCTTC
TRBV5-1	TRBJ1-1	-	-	CASSPVGGVNTEAFF	TGCGCCAGCAGCCCAGTGGGAGGGGTAAACACTGAAGCTTTCTTT
TRBV27	TRBJ2-5	-	-	CASGRRGQTQYF	TGTGCCAGTGGACGGAGGGGGCAGACCCAGTACTTC
TRBV6-2/TRBV6-3	TRBJ2-1	-	-	CASRGYPFYNEQFF	TGTGCCAGCAGAGGGTATCCGTTCTACAATGAGCAGTTCTTC
TRBV7-9	TRBJ2-7	-	few	CASSSGQVAQYF	TGTGCCAGCAGCTCGGGACAAGTCGCGCAGTACTTC
TRBV4-1	TRBJ2-7	-	-	CASSQDQGAGEQYF	TGCGCCAGCAGCCAAGATCAGGGCGCCGGCGAGCAGTACTTC
TRBV28	TRBJ1-5	-	few	CASSFVAGQPQHF	TGTGCCAGCAGTTTTGTTGCGGGTCAGCCCCAGCATTTT
TRBV28	TRBJ2-7	TRBD2	few	CASSTGAGRDEQYF	TGTGCCAGCAGTACCGGGGCAGGGAGGGACGAGCAGTACTTC
TRBV4-3	TRBJ1-4	TRBD1	-	CASSQEPTGEGKLFF	TGCGCCAGCAGCCAAGAGCCCACAGGGGAGGGAAAACTGTTTTTT
TRBV3-1	TRBJ2-1	TRBD2	many	CASGWTSGRGPYNEQFF	TGTGCCTCGGGGTGGACTAGCGGGAGGGGGCCCTACAATGAGCAGTTCTTC
TRBV7-2	TRBJ1-2	-	-	CASSFGPPFRGYTF	TGTGCCAGCAGCTTTGGTCCCCCCTTTCGGGGCTACACCTTC
TRBV7-2	TRBJ2-1	TRBD1	-	CASSPDRGSFNEQFF	TGTGCCAGCAGCCCGGACAGGGGGAGTTTCAATGAGCAGTTCTTC
TRBV25-1	TRBJ2-1	TRBD2	-	CASARTSVNEQFF	TGTGCCAGCGCAAGGACTAGCGTCAATGAGCAGTTCTTC
TRBV24-1	TRBJ1-1	TRBD1	-	CATRDRGGSEAFF	TGTGCCACCAGGGACAGGGGAGGTTCTGAAGCTTTCTTT
TRBV6-2/TRBV6-3	TRBJ1-2	-	-	CASSQSVGVYGYTF	TGTGCCAGCTCGCAGAGCGTGGGGGTCTATGGCTACACCTTC
TRBV20-1	TRBJ1-2	-	-	CSARDLGQDYGYTF	TGCAGTGCTAGAGATCTTGGGCAAGACTATGGCTACACCTTC